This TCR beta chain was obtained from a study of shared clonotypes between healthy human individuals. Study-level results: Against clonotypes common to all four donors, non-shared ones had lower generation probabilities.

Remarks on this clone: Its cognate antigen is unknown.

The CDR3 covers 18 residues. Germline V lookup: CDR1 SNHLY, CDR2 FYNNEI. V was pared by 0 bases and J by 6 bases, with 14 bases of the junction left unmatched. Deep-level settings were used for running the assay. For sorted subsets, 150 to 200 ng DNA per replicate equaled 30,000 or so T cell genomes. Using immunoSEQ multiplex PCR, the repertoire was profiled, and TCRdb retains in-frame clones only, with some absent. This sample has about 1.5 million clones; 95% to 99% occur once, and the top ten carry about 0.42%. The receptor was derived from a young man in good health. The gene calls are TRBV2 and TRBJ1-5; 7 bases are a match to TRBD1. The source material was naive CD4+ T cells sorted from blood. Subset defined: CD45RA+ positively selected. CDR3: CASSEAKMSRTGSQPQHF. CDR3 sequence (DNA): TGTGCCAGCAGTGAAGCGAAAATGAGTCGGACAGGCAGTCAGCCCCAGCATTTT.